These 4 T cell receptor beta chains were all obtained from the same sample, sequenced in a study of tumor and adjacent non-tumor tissue in lung cancer. The library came from three nested PCR rounds adapted from ARM-PCR protocols. One entry per CDR3 protein, called by TCRdb with MiXCR from the multiplex PCR reads. The sample shows about 200,000 distinct CDR3 sequences, about 76% of them seen only once. No cell sorting was done before RNA was extracted from the tissue. Sequencing was performed on lung tumor tissue. The source is a man in his 60s with non-small cell lung cancer.

This clonotype was counted a single time. At one end, the junction sequence differs from germline, possibly due to a read error. This chain uses TRBV4-2 with TRBJ1-3, with unresolved D. The CDR3 runs to 15 residues. Germline CDR1 LGHNA, CDR2 YNFKEQ. CDR3 DNA sequence: TGTGCCAGCAGCCAAGAACAGAGCTCTGGAACCACCATATATTTT. This codes for CASSQEQSSGTTIYF.

On this clonotype itself: Mismatch with germline at one junction end may stem from a read error. J is TRBJ2-2 and V is TRBV6-5; TRBD1 might be the D (6 bases). Looked up from germline, CDR1 is MNHEY and CDR2 is SVGAGI. The CDR3 loop spans 15 amino acids. This CDR3 is CASSYSGANTGERFF. CDR3 coding DNA: TGTGCCAGCAGCTACTCAGGGGCAAACACCGGGGAGCGGTTTTTT.

V and J are TRBV12-3 or TRBV12-4 and TRBJ1-5; D not certain. Trimming removed 4 bases at V and 5 bases at J, with 6 bases between. The CDR3 has 12 amino acids. CDR3 sequence (DNA): TGTGCCAGCAGTTCCGAGTATCAGCCCCAGCATTTT. Its protein is CASSSEYQPQHF.

This clonotype was recorded a few times. This chain joins TRBV6-5 and TRBJ1-4; no clear D gene. The CDR3 length is 15 residues. CDR1 and CDR2 (germline): MNHEY, SVGAGI. V lost 0 bases to trimming and J lost 0 bases, with 5 bases between them. The CDR3 reads CASSYSWATNEKLFF. CDR3 nucleotides: TGTGCCAGCAGTTACTCGTGGGCAACTAATGAAAAACTGTTTTTT.